These 12 T cell receptor beta chains originate from one sample sequenced in a study of blood T cell repertoires in COVID-19. Assay: immunoSEQ multiplex PCR; the TCRdb copy retains only in-frame clones and omits some. The sample includes about 210,000 clones, around 90% of them seen just once. Sequenced: peripheral blood. Receptors originate from a man aged 70-80 years with acute or convalescent COVID-19.

The genes are TRBV6-2 or TRBV6-3 and TRBJ2-2, with a weak D call TRBD2 (6 bases). V was cut by 3 bases and J by 1 base, with 9 bases left in between. The CDR3 totals 15 residues. Germline lookup yields CDR1 MNHEY and CDR2 SVGEGT. CDR3 sequence: CASSYLAMNTGELFF. CDR3 bases: TGTGCCAGCAGTTATCTAGCGATGAACACCGGGGAGCTGTTTTTT.

CDR3 protein: CASSPGPLLDNGELFF. Here the CDR3 DNA reads TGCGCCAGCAGCCCAGGGCCACTTTTGGATAACGGGGAGCTGTTTTTT. The V gene is TRBV4-1, the J gene TRBJ2-2; D is possibly TRBD1 (5 bases). V gave up 4 bases and J gave up 7 bases, with 19 bases separating them. The length of the CDR3 is 16 residues. Germline V gene data show CDR1 as MGHRA and CDR2 as YSYEKL.

This clone appeared once. This chain connects TRBV7-8 to TRBJ2-2; 10 nucleotides agree with TRBD1. In germline, CDR1 is SGHVS, CDR2 FQNEAQ. This CDR3 is built from 15 residues. The junction had 5 bases not matched to a gene; V was cut back by 6 bases and J by 4 bases. CDR3 in DNA: TGTGCCAGCAGACAGGGACAGGGGAGCACCGGGGAGCTGTTTTTT. Protein: CASRQGQGSTGELFF.

The chain has TRBV3-1 (or the pseudogene TRBV3-2) and TRBJ2-2; TRBD1 aligns across 9 bases. The J segment lost 3 bases and the V segment lost 4 bases, leaving 6 bases of the junction unmatched. CDR3 length: 16 residues. CDR1 and CDR2 (germline): LGHDT, YNNKEL (reference sequence). The chain's CDR3 is CASSLHRGRDTGELFF. In DNA, the CDR3 is TGTGCCAGCAGCCTTCACAGGGGGCGAGACACCGGGGAGCTGTTTTTT.

CDR3 bases: TGTGCCAGCAGTGAGCAGGTAGCCAAAAACATTCAGTACTTC. Protein sequence: CASSEQVAKNIQYF. The chain combines TRBV2 with TRBJ2-4; D remains unclear. The V and J ends lost 3 bases and 0 bases respectively, with 6 bases between them. Germline lookup yields CDR1 SNHLY and CDR2 FYNNEI. This CDR3 spans 14 amino acids.

CDR3 coding DNA: TGTGCCAGCGCGGGACAGAGCTCCTACAATGAGCAGTTCTTC. Translating gives CASAGQSSYNEQFF. V and J are TRBV27 and TRBJ2-1; TRBD1 might be the D (7 bases). The CDR3 runs 14 residues. Trimming left V 8 bases short and J 0 bases short, with 11 bases between. Germline loops: CDR1 MNHEY, CDR2 SMNVEV (reference sequence).

This clone appeared a single time. The J gene is TRBJ2-7, the V gene TRBV20-1; TRBD1 aligns across 9 bases. The CDR3 is made up of 14 amino acids. Germline V gives CDR1 DFQATT, CDR2 SNEGSKA (reference sequence). The J segment lost 1 base and the V segment lost 3 bases, leaving 4 bases of the junction unmatched. Written as DNA, the CDR3 is TGCAGTGCTAGTCCGGGACAGGGTTCCTACGAGCAGTACTTC. This sequence encodes CSASPGQGSYEQYF.

The chain has TRBV11-2 and TRBJ2-1; D unclear. Germline V gene lookup returns CDR1 SGHAT and CDR2 FQNNGV. Trimming left V 1 base short and J 15 bases short, with 13 bases between. The CDR3 has 12 amino acids. This chain's CDR3 is CASSLAEAKPFF. CDR3 coding DNA: TGTGCCAGCAGCTTAGCAGAGGCCAAGCCGTTCTTC.

The genes are TRBV10-3 and TRBJ1-5; 9 bases are a match to TRBD1. V gave up 6 bases and J gave up 1 base; unmatched junction bases: 4. The CDR3 consists of 15 residues. Germline loops: CDR1 ENHRY, CDR2 SYGVKD. The CDR3 spells CAISPGQGSNQPQHF. The CDR3 bases are TGTGCCATCAGCCCGGGACAGGGCAGCAATCAGCCCCAGCATTTT.

The chain recombines TRBV5-8 with TRBJ1-5; no clear D gene. Trimming left V 0 bases short and J 0 bases short, with 7 bases between. CDR3 length: 15 amino acids. Germline assignment: CDR1 SGHTS and CDR2 YDEGEE. The CDR3 loop reads CASSLGFGSNQPQHF. CDR3 DNA: TGTGCCAGCAGCTTGGGGTTCGGTAGCAATCAGCCCCAGCATTTT.

The rearrangement joins TRBV3-1 (or the pseudogene TRBV3-2) to TRBJ1-2; 9 bases map to TRBD1. J lost 7 bases, V lost 1 base, and 7 bases had no gene match. This CDR3 is built from 15 residues. Germline assignment: CDR1 LGHDT and CDR2 YNNKEL (reference sequence). For the CDR3, the DNA is TGTGCCAGCAGCCAAGCCGGGACAGGGAATTTTGGCTACACCTTC. Amino acid sequence: CASSQAGTGNFGYTF.

This chain joins TRBV7-9 and TRBJ1-2; the D gene is possibly TRBD1 (6 bases). The germline V gene encodes CDR1 SEHNR and CDR2 FQNEAQ (reference sequence). This CDR3 contains 16 residues. V dropped 5 bases and J dropped 1 base, with 17 bases sitting between them. The CDR3 protein is CASSPGQKVLNYGYTF. In DNA, the CDR3 is TGTGCCAGCAGCCCCGGACAGAAGGTCCTTAACTATGGCTACACCTTC.